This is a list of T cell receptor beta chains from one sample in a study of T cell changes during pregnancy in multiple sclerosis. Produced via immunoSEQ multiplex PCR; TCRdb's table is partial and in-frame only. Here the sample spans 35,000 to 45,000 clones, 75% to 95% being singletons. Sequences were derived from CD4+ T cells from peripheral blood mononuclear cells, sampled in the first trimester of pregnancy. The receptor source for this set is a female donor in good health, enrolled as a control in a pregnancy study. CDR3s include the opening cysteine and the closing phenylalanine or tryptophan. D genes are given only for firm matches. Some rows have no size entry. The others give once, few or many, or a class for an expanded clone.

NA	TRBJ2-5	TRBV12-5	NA	CASGLVLKLPGPTQETQYF	TGTGCTAGTGGTTTGGTACTAAAACTACCGGGTCCCACACAAGAGACCCAGTACTTC
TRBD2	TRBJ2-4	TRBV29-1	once	CSVEGLLAGENIQYF	TGCAGCGTTGAAGGCCTACTAGCGGGGGAAAACATTCAGTACTTC
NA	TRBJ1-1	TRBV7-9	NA	CASSFSVNTEAFF	TGTGCCAGCAGCTTTTCTGTAAACACTGAAGCTTTCTTT
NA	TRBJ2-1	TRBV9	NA	CASSPFEKDSNNEQFF	TGTGCCAGCAGCCCTTTTGAAAAGGACAGTAACAATGAGCAGTTCTTC
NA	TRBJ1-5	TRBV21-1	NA	CASSPARYSNQPQHF	TGTGCCAGCAGCCCTGCCCGGTATAGCAATCAGCCCCAGCATTTT
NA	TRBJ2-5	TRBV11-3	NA	CASSRQAQETQYF	TGTGCCAGCAGCCGCCAGGCCCAAGAGACCCAGTACTTC
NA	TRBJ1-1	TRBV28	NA	CASSFGVLNTEAFF	TGTGCCAGCAGTTTCGGGGTTCTGAACACTGAAGCTTTCTTT
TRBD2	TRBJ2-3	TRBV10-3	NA	CAISGSGTAIGDTQYF	TGTGCCATCAGTGGAAGCGGGACGGCGATTGGAGATACGCAGTATTTT
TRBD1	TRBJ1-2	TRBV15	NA	CATQPRDRGFGYTF	TGTGCCACCCAACCAAGGGACAGGGGATTTGGCTACACCTTC
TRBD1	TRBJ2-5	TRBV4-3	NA	CASSQAGGGETQYF	TGCGCCAGCAGCCAAGCAGGGGGCGGGGAGACCCAGTACTTC
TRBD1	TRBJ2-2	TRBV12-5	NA	CASGLGTGSTGELFF	TGTGCTAGTGGTTTAGGGACAGGGTCCACCGGGGAGCTGTTTTTT
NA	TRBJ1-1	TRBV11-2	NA	CASSPKQQVNTEAFF	TGTGCCAGCAGCCCAAAACAGCAGGTGAACACTGAAGCTTTCTTT
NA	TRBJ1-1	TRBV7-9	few	CASSRDTNTEAFF	TGTGCCAGCAGCCGTGACACGAACACTGAAGCTTTCTTT
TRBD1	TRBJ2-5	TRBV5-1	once	CASSPGTELGTQYF	TGCGCCAGCAGTCCCGGGACAGAGCTGGGGACCCAGTACTTC
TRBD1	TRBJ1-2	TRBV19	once	CASSESGQGGYGYTF	TGTGCCAGTAGTGAATCGGGACAGGGTGGCTATGGCTACACCTTC
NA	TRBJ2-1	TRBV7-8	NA	CASTFSQGGQFF	TGTGCCAGCACCTTCTCCCAGGGGGGGCAGTTCTTC
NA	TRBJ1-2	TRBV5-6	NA	CASSPDSNYGYTF	TGTGCCAGCAGCCCCGACAGTAACTATGGCTACACCTTC
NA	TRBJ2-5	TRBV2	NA	CASNQVSAETQYF	TGTGCCAGCAATCAGGTATCGGCAGAGACCCAGTACTTC
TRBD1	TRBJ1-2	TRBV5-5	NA	CASSAPGTAYGYTF	TGTGCCAGCAGCGCCCCCGGGACAGCATATGGCTACACCTTC
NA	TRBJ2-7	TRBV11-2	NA	CASSTPGKTYEQYF	TGTGCCAGCAGCACTCCCGGGAAAACCTACGAGCAGTACTTC
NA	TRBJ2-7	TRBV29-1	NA	CSVGRGGREQYF	TGCAGCGTTGGAAGGGGGGGCCGCGAGCAGTACTTC
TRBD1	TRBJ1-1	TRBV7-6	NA	CASSVGTGTLNTEAFF	TGTGCCAGCAGCGTGGGGACAGGGACTCTGAACACTGAAGCTTTCTTT
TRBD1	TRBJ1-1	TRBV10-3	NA	CAISDPPGGSTEAFF	TGTGCCATCAGTGACCCACCAGGGGGGAGCACTGAAGCTTTCTTT
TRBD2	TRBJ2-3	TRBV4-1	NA	CASGGTSGGASDTQYF	TGCGCCAGCGGTGGGACTAGCGGGGGGGCCTCAGATACGCAGTATTTT
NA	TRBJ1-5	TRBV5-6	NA	CASSLTGLVGNQPQHF	TGTGCCAGCAGCCTAACAGGGTTGGTCGGCAATCAGCCCCAGCATTTT
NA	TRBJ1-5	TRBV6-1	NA	CASSEAPSRPQHF	TGTGCCAGCAGTGAAGCCCCTAGTCGGCCCCAGCATTTT
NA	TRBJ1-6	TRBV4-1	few	CASSQVIRNNSPLHF	TGCGCCAGCAGCCAAGTGATCAGGAATAATTCACCCCTCCACTTT
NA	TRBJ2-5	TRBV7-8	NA	CASSQESQTQYF	TGTGCCAGCAGCCAGGAATCGCAGACCCAGTACTTC
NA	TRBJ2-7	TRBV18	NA	CASSPRLVPDYEQYF	TGTGCCAGCTCACCACGGCTTGTGCCAGACTACGAGCAGTACTTC
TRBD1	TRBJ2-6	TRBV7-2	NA	CASSRQGDLLGANVLTF	TGTGCCAGCAGCCGACAGGGGGACCTCCTGGGGGCCAACGTCCTGACTTTC
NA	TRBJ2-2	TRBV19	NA	CASSMGTNTGELFF	TGTGCCAGTAGTATGGGGACAAACACCGGGGAGCTGTTTTTT
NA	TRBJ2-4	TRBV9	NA	CASSPGASGAKNIQYF	TGTGCCAGCAGCCCAGGGGCCTCCGGGGCCAAAAACATTCAGTACTTC
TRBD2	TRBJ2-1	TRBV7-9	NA	CASSRGGGHYNEQFF	TGTGCCAGCAGCCGGGGCGGGGGGCACTACAATGAGCAGTTCTTC
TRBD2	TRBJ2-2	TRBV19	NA	CASAAGAGELFF	TGTGCCAGTGCGGCGGGGGCCGGGGAGCTGTTTTTT
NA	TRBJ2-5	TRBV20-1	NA	CSARVQETQYF	TGCAGTGCTCGCGTGCAAGAGACCCAGTACTTC
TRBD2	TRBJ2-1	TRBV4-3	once	CASSLTSGGTNEQFF	TGCGCCAGCAGCCTGACTAGCGGGGGAACCAATGAGCAGTTCTTC
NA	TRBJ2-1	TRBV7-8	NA	CASSLFSGVYYNEQFF	TGTGCCAGCAGCTTATTTTCGGGGGTGTATTACAATGAGCAGTTCTTC
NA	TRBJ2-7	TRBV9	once	CASSVRQALSEQYF	TGTGCCAGCAGCGTAAGACAGGCCCTTAGCGAGCAGTACTTC
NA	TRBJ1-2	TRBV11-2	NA	CASSLRDRQGPDLYGYTF	TGTGCCAGCAGCTTAAGGGATCGGCAGGGGCCGGATCTCTATGGCTACACCTTC
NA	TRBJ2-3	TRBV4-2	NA	CASRSSTDTQYF	TGTGCCAGCAGGTCTAGCACAGATACGCAGTATTTT
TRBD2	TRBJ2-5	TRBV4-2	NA	CASSHPPGLAGKQETQYF	TGTGCCAGCAGCCATCCGCCGGGACTAGCGGGAAAACAAGAGACCCAGTACTTC